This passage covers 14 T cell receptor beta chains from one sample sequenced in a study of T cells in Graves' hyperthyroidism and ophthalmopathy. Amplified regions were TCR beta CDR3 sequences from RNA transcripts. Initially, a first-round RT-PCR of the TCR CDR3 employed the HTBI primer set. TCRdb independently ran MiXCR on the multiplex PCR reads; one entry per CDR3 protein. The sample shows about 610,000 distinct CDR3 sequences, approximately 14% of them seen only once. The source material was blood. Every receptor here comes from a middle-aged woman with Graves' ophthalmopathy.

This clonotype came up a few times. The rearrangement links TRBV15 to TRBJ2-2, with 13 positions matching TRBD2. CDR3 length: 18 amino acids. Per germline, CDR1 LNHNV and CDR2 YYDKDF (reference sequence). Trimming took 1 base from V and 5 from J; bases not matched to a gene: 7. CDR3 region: CATSRVRTSGSRTGELFF. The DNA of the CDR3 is TGTGCCACCAGCAGAGTGAGGACTAGCGGGAGTAGGACCGGGGAGCTGTTTTTT.

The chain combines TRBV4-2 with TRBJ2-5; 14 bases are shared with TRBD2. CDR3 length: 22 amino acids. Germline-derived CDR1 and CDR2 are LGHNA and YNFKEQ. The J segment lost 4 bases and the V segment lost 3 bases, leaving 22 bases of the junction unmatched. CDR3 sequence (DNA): TGTGCCAGCAGCCACCCCTCCCACCTGGGACTAGCGGGAGTGGGGAGACGAGAGACCCAGTACTTC. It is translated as CASSHPSHLGLAGVGRRETQYF.

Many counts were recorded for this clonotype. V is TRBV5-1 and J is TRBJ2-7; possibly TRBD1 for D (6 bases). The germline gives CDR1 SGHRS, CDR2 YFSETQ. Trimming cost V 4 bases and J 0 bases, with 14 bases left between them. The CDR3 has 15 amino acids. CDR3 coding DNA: TGCGCCAGCAGCCCCGGGCAGGGGCACTCCTACGAGCAGTACTTC. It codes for CASSPGQGHSYEQYF.

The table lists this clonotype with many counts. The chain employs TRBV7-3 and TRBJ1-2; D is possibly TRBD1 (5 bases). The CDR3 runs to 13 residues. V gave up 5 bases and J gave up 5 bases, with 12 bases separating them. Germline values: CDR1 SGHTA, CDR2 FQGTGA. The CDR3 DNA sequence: TGTGCCAGCAGCCCCGAGAAGGGGTATGGCTACACCTTC. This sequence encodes CASSPEKGYGYTF.

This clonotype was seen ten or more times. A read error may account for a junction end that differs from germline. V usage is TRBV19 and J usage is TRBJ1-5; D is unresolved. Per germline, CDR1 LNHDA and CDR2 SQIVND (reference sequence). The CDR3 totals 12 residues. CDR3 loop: CASSILNQPQHF. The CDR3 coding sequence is TGTGCCAGCAGTATCCTCAATCAGCCCCAGCATTTT.

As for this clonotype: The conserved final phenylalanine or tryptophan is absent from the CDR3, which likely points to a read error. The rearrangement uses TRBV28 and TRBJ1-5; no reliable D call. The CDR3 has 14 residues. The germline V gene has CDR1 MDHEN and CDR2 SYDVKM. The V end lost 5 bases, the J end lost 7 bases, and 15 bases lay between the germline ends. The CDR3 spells CASSVGRGGQPQHS. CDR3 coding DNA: TGTGCCAGCAGTGTGGGCCGAGGAGGGCAGCCCCAGCATTCT.

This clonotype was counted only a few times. This CDR3 is CASSLLGVGTQYF. CDR3 sequence (DNA): TGTGCCAGCAGTTTGTTAGGGGTTGGGACCCAGTACTTC. This rearrangement joins TRBV12-3 or TRBV12-4 to TRBJ2-5; possibly TRBD1 for D (5 bases). V dropped 3 bases and J dropped 7 bases, with 12 bases sitting between them. The CDR3 totals 13 residues.

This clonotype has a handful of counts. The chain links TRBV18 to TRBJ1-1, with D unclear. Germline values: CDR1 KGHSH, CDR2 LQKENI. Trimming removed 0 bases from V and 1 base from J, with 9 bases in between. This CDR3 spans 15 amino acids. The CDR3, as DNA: TGTGCCAGCTCACCACCTAACAGTGAGAACACTGAAGCTTTCTTT. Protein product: CASSPPNSENTEAFF.

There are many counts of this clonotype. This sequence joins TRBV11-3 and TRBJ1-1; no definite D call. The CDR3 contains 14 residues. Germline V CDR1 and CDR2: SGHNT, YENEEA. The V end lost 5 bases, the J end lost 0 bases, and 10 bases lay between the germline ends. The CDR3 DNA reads TGTGCCAGCAGCCTTCATCGCCTGAACACTGAAGCTTTCTTT. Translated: CASSLHRLNTEAFF.

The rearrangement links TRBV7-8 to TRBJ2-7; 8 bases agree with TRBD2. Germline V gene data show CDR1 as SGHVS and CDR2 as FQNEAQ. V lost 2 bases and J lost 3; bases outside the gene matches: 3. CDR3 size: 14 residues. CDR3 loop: CASSLTSGDYEQYF. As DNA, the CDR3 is TGTGCCAGCAGCTTAACTAGCGGCGACTACGAGCAGTACTTC.

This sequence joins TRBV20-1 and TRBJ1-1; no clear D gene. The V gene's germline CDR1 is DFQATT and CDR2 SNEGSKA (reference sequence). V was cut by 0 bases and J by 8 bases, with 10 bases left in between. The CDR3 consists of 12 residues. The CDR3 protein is CSARDEGAEAFF. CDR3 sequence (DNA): TGCAGTGCTAGAGATGAGGGAGCGGAAGCTTTCTTT.

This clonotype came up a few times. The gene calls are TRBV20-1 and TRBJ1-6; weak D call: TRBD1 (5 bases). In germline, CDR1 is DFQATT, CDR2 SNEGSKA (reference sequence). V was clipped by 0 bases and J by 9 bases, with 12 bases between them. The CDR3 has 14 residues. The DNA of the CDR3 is TGCAGTGCTAGAGAGAGGGGATTCGGTTCACCCCTCCACTTT. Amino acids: CSARERGFGSPLHF.

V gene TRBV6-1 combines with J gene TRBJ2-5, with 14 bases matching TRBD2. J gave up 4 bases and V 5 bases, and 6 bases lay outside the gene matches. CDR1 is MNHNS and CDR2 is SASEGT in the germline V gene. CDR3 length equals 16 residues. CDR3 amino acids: CASSKGLAGVGETQYF. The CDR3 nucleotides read TGTGCCAGCAGTAAGGGACTAGCGGGAGTTGGAGAGACCCAGTACTTC.

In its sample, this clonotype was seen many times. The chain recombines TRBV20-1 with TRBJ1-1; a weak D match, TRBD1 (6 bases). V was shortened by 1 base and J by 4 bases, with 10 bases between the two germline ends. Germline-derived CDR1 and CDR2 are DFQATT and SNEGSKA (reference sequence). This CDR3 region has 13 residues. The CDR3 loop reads CSARGTVATEAFF. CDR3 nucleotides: TGCAGTGCTAGAGGGACAGTAGCCACTGAAGCTTTCTTT.